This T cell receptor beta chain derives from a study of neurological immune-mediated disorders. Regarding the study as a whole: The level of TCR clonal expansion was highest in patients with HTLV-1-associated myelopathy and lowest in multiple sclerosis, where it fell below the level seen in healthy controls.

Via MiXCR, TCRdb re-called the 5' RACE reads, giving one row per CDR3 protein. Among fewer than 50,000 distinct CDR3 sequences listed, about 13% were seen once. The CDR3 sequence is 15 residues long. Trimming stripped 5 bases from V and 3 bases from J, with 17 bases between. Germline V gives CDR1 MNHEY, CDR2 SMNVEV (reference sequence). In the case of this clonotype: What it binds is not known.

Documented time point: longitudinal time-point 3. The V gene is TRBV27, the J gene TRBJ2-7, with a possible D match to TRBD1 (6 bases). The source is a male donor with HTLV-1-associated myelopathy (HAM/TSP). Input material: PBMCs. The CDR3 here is CASSPSFAGVYEQYF. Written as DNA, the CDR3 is TGTGCCAGCAGTCCAAGTTTCGCAGGGGTCTACGAGCAGTACTTC.